The 15 T cell receptor beta chains below were found in one sample sequenced in a study of monozygotic twins with inflammatory bowel disease. TCRdb re-called the 5' RACE reads and shows each CDR3 protein once, DNA omitted. Its listing shows about 450,000 distinct CDR3 sequences. Sequences were obtained from blood. These receptors were obtained from a human donor with ulcerative colitis or Crohn's disease, or a healthy co-twin of an affected twin (not recorded which).

This sequence joins TRBV18 and TRBJ2-3. CDR1 is KGHSH, CDR2 LQKENI, per germline. This CDR3 contains 16 residues. CDR3 region: CASSPPFETVGDTQYF. Combining the CDR3 with reference TRBV18 and TRBJ2-3 gives the whole variable domain NAGVMQNPRHLVRRRGQEARLRCSPMKGHSHVYWYRQLPEEGLKFMVYLQKENIIDESGMPKERFSAEFPKEGPSILRIQQVVRGDSAAYFCASSPPFETVGDTQYFGPGTRLTVL.

The chain has TRBV7-6 and TRBJ2-1; the TCRdb call, TRBD1, lacks DNA for checking. Germline values: CDR1 SGHVS, CDR2 FNYEAQ. This CDR3 comprises 12 residues. CDR3 amino acids: CASSSSGTEQFF. The variable domain in full, with the rest retrieved from reference TRBV7-6 and TRBJ2-1, is GAGVSQSPRYKVTKRGQDVALRCDPISGHVSLYWYRQALGQGPEFLTYFNYEAQQDKSGLPNDRFSAERPEGSISTLTIQRTEQRDSAMYRCASSSSGTEQFFGPGTRLTVL.

The chain combines TRBV29-1 with TRBJ2-1; no DNA is available, so the TRBD1 call from TCRdb remains unchecked. From germline, CDR1 is SQVTM and CDR2 ANQGSEA. The CDR3 is 15 residues long. CDR3 loop: CSVEEGDRGNNEQFF.

The J gene is TRBJ1-1, the V gene TRBV27. The germline CDR1 and CDR2 sequences are MNHEY and SMNVEV (reference sequence). The CDR3 has 13 amino acids. This chain's CDR3 is CASSLDLGQRAFF.

This chain joins TRBV5-1 and TRBJ2-1; the TCRdb D gene call, TRBD2, has no DNA to confirm it. CDR1 is SGHRS and CDR2 is YFSETQ in the germline V gene. CDR3 length: 15 residues. The chain's CDR3 is CASSLEGTSANEQFF.

This sequence joins TRBV24-1 and TRBJ2-3; the D gene TCRdb calls, TRBD1, cannot be checked with no DNA. The CDR3 loop spans 12 amino acids. The germline V gene has CDR1 KGHDR and CDR2 SFDVKD. CDR3 region: CATSEAGQGQYF.

The CDR3 spells CSAPSGSGGVLNEQFF. This chain uses TRBV29-1 with TRBJ2-1; TCRdb outputs TRBD1, but without DNA this stays unchecked. The CDR3 has 16 residues. Germline V lookup: CDR1 SQVTM, CDR2 ANQGSEA.

The CDR3 is CASSILLNEQFF. This rearrangement joins TRBV12-3 or TRBV12-4 to TRBJ2-1. This CDR3 is built from 12 residues.

The chain uses TRBV30 and TRBJ1-5; TCRdb indicates TRBD1, and absent DNA this call remains unverified. This CDR3 is built from 15 residues. Germline V lookup: CDR1 GTSNPN, CDR2 SVGIG (reference sequence). The chain's CDR3 is CAWSVRGGTNQPQHF.

The V and J genes are TRBV29-1 and TRBJ2-7; TCRdb's assignment of TRBD1 cannot be checked, as there is no DNA. The length of the CDR3 is 13 residues. Per germline, CDR1 SQVTM and CDR2 ANQGSEA. CDR3 sequence reads: CSVRRGRGHEQYF.

The chain combines TRBV2 with TRBJ1-1. In germline, CDR1 is SNHLY, CDR2 FYNNEI. This CDR3 has 14 residues. The CDR3 loop is CASKESQPNTEAFF.

The J gene is TRBJ2-1, the V gene TRBV4-1; with no DNA, the TCRdb D assignment of TRBD2 cannot be verified. Germline loops: CDR1 MGHRA, CDR2 YSYEKL. The CDR3 spans 15 residues. The CDR3 loop is CASSQDPTSSNEQFF.

This chain links TRBV20-1 with TRBJ1-1; TCRdb returns TRBD1, unconfirmable since there is no DNA. CDR3 size: 14 residues. Looked up from germline, CDR1 is DFQATT and CDR2 is SNEGSKA (reference sequence). CDR3 region: CSAGRGYMNTEAFF.

V usage is TRBV5-1 and J usage is TRBJ1-1; TCRdb lists TRBD1, though no DNA is available to test this call. The length of the CDR3 is 15 residues. CDR1 SGHRS and CDR2 YFSETQ come from the germline V gene. The CDR3 spells CASSPRTDGGTEAFF. Full variable domain (outside the CDR3, taken from reference TRBV5-1 and TRBJ1-1): KAGVTQTPRYLIKTRGQQVTLSCSPISGHRSVSWYQQTPGQGLQFLFEYFSETQRNKGNFPGRFSGRQFSNSRSEMNVSTLELGDSALYLCASSPRTDGGTEAFFGQGTRLTVV.

V and J are TRBV18 and TRBJ1-1; the D call from TCRdb, TRBD1, cannot be confirmed without DNA. This CDR3 region has 15 residues. Germline values: CDR1 KGHSH, CDR2 LQKENI. CDR3 in amino acids: CASSQGQLMNTEAFF.